The 13 T cell receptor beta chains reported below all come from one sample, sequenced in a study of graft-versus-host responses after intestinal transplantation. The repertoire was sequenced with immunoSEQ multiplex PCR; TCRdb's copy has only in-frame clones and lacks some. The profile shows around 16,000 clones, about 80% of them singletons. The graft tissue was processed, and this released both intraepithelial and lamina propria lymphocytes. Material: ileum tissue, obtained about 86 weeks after intestinal transplantation. The receptors come from a human patient who received an intestinal transplant, so some T cells may come from the graft donor.

This sequence joins TRBV6-4 and TRBJ1-3, with D possibly being TRBD1 (6 bases). Germline CDR1 MRHNA, CDR2 SNTAGT. Deletions cut 7 bases from V and 0 bases from J, with 13 bases between. CDR3 length equals 15 residues. CDR3 amino acids: CASNLQGRSGNTIYF. The CDR3 nucleotides read TGTGCCAGCAACCTACAGGGCCGCTCTGGAAACACCATATATTTT.

The rearrangement uses TRBV7-6 and TRBJ2-7; 7 bases fit TRBD1. The CDR3 totals 12 residues. V shed 3 bases, J shed 7 bases, and the junction held 3 bases outside the gene matches. The germline V gene encodes CDR1 SGHVS and CDR2 FNYEAQ. The CDR3 DNA reads as TGTGCCAGCAGCTTGACAGGGTGGGAGCAGTACTTC. Protein sequence: CASSLTGWEQYF. Drawing the rest from reference TRBV7-6 and TRBJ2-7, the complete variable domain is GAGVSQSPRYKVTKRGQDVALRCDPISGHVSLYWYRQALGQGPEFLTYFNYEAQQDKSGLPNDRFSAERPEGSISTLTIQRTEQRDSAMYRCASSLTGWEQYFGPGTRLTVT.

The chain couples TRBV10-2 to TRBJ2-1; D may be TRBD1 or TRBD2 (6 bases each). V was cut by 2 bases and J by 6 bases, with 11 bases left in between. The V gene's germline CDR1 is WSHSY and CDR2 SAAADI. The CDR3 runs 14 residues. This CDR3 reads CASSEEGGINEQFF. The CDR3 DNA is TGCGCCAGCAGTGAGGAGGGGGGAATCAATGAGCAGTTCTTC.

The rearrangement joins TRBV30 to TRBJ2-5; tentatively, D is TRBD2 (5 bases). V lost 2 bases and J 4 bases, leaving 14 bases between the germline ends. There are 14 residues in the CDR3. Looked up from germline, CDR1 is GTSNPN and CDR2 is SVGIG (reference sequence). CDR3 sequence (DNA): TGTGCCTGGAGTAGTGGTCTGGGGAGAGAGACCCAGTACTTC. Protein sequence: CAWSSGLGRETQYF.

The chain recombines TRBV5-1 with TRBJ1-2; 7 bases line up with TRBD1. The germline CDR1 and CDR2 sequences are SGHRS and YFSETQ. CDR3 length equals 16 residues. Losses at the gene ends were 3 bases for V and 5 bases for J; bases not matched to a gene: 13. CDR3 amino acids: CASSSIQGTAEYGYTF. Written as DNA, the CDR3 is TGCGCCAGCAGCTCTATCCAGGGGACAGCCGAGTATGGCTACACCTTC.

This sequence joins TRBV5-1 and TRBJ2-5; D is possibly TRBD1 or TRBD2 (5 bases each). Germline CDR1 reads SGHRS; CDR2 reads YFSETQ. The V end lost 2 bases, the J end lost 4 bases, and 9 bases lay between the germline ends. The CDR3 contains 13 residues. CDR3 residues: CASSFRGGETQYF. As DNA, the CDR3 is TGCGCCAGCAGCTTCCGGGGCGGAGAGACCCAGTACTTC.

The DNA for the CDR3 is TGTGCCAGCAGTGGAACAAGCGATTCACCCCTCCACTTT. Its protein is CASSGTSDSPLHF. This sequence joins TRBV2 and TRBJ1-6; D is uncertain. With 4 bases removed from V and 8 bases from J, the gap between germline ends came to 9 bases. The CDR3 length is 13 residues. Per the germline V gene, CDR1 is SNHLY and CDR2 is FYNNEI.

For this clone: A junction boundary mismatches the germline segment, possibly from a read error. Other DNA sequences of this sample code for an identical CDR3. This chain joins TRBV18 and TRBJ2-4; D is perhaps TRBD2 (5 bases). The CDR3 spans 17 residues. Germline CDR1 KGHSH, CDR2 LQKENI. In nucleotides, the CDR3 is TGCGCCAGCTCACCACCGACCGGGGATCGGGCCAAAAACATTCAGTACTTC. Its translation: CASSPPTGDRAKNIQYF.

The gene calls are TRBV15 and TRBJ2-1; the D gene is possibly TRBD2 (6 bases). Trimming removed 1 base from V and 4 bases from J, with 11 bases in between. Germline V CDR1 and CDR2: LNHNV, YYDKDF (reference sequence). The CDR3 contains 15 residues. CDR3 coding DNA: TGTGCCACCAGCAGAGGGAGGGGTCGTTACAATGAGCAGTTCTTC. This encodes CATSRGRGRYNEQFF.

V and J are TRBV18 and TRBJ2-2, with a weak D call TRBD2 (5 bases). CDR1 is KGHSH, CDR2 LQKENI, per germline. This CDR3 region has 18 residues. V was cut by 3 bases and J by 1 base, with 18 bases left in between. CDR3 amino acids: CASSPPIMDGKNTGELFF. Here the CDR3 DNA reads TGTGCCAGCTCACCTCCAATTATGGACGGGAAGAACACCGGGGAGCTGTTTTTT.

The count of this clone is one. The chain links TRBV5-1 to TRBJ2-2, with 7 positions matching TRBD1. The CDR3 consists of 15 residues. Germline CDR1 and CDR2: SGHRS and YFSETQ. The junction had 6 bases not matched to a gene; V was cut back by 1 base and J by 6 bases. CDR3: CASSLRQGQAGELFF. The CDR3 DNA is TGCGCCAGCAGCTTGAGACAGGGTCAGGCCGGGGAGCTGTTTTTT.

The V and J genes are TRBV7-6 and TRBJ2-7; D uncertain. V gave up 5 bases and J gave up 0 bases, with 2 bases separating them. CDR3 size: 11 residues. The V gene's germline CDR1 is SGHVS and CDR2 FNYEAQ. The chain's CDR3 is CASSLSYEQYF. The CDR3 DNA reads as TGTGCCAGCAGCCTCTCCTACGAGCAGTACTTC.

The DNA of the CDR3 is TGTGCCAGCAGTGAATCGGGCAGAGGCTACGAGCAGTACTTC. Translating it yields CASSESGRGYEQYF. The chain joins TRBV25-1 to TRBJ2-5; D call uncertain. The J call is in doubt because the DNA end fits TRBJ2-7 better. This CDR3 is built from 14 residues. Per the germline V gene, CDR1 is MGHDK and CDR2 is SYGVNS.